This TCR beta chain originates from a study of blood T cells in healthy people across ages (dated by TCRdb to about 2015). Some background on the complete study: Template switching captured roughly one uniquely barcoded TCR beta cDNA molecule per two T cells in model experiments. The study measured age-related changes in TCR beta repertoire diversity using deep sequencing normalized with unique cDNA molecular identifiers. Four age groups were formed from the donors: young (average 16 years), middle-aged (just under 40), aged (roughly 56) and long-lived (82). To avoid experimental bias, donors of different ages were spread randomly across the sequencing lanes. Using the same blood draw, the study looked at two additional independent replicas of 1 million unique cDNA reads for two donors, one aged 18 to 29 and the other aged 80 or older.

The method was 5' RACE. The second PCR ran for roughly 6 to 11 cycles and used a J-beta primer mix along with a sample-barcoded 5' primer. A template-switch 5' adaptor carrying 12 random nucleotides introduced a unique molecular identifier onto each TCR beta cDNA molecule. Each sample yielded at least 3 million CDR3-containing paired-end reads. The Mint cDNA synthesis kit, primed by a TRBC-specific oligonucleotide, was used to synthesize first-strand cDNA from all RNA. Following uracil-DNA glycosylase treatment, a first 18-cycle PCR with universal primers M1SS and BC2_uni_R was performed on all cDNA. Per the authors' processing: For normalization, 1 million high-quality reads were randomly selected from each sample, with every read carrying a distinct molecular identifier. Instead of being binned into consensus sequences, reads with shared molecular identifiers were discarded. MiTCR, run with a Q25 quality threshold and the strictest error-elimination algorithm, handled CDR3 identification, clonotype clustering and error correction. A nonparametric unseen species model using Euler transformation provided a lower-bound estimate of total TCR beta diversity. Using fastp at Q25 and MiXCR, TCRdb reprocessed the public reads and kept productive beta chains. Identical CDR3 protein sequences are pooled into one entry, listed with their most common genes and DNA. These V and J calls rely on TCRdb rather than the paper's analysis. The sample table records around 2 million distinct CDR3 sequences; about two fifths of these occur just once. The top ten hold 20% to 25% of the sample.

This clonotype was seen more than once but under ten times. Its antigen remains undetermined. No base quality information exists; no much larger clone differs at one position. The donors were 40 or so Caucasian individuals from Russia, aged 6 to 90 years, who were systemically healthy. Each donor gave 8 to 10 milliliters of peripheral blood, collected into EDTA-treated Vacutainer tubes. PBMCs were isolated by Ficoll-Paque density-gradient centrifugation, with at least 7 million obtained per sample. Trizol reagent was used to extract total RNA from the PBMCs, yielding at least 5.5 micrograms per sample. For every donor, flow cytometry on a PBMC aliquot measured the percentage of naive CD45RAhigh/CD27high T cells. V sheds 2 bases and J sheds 1 base, leaving 10 bases between their ends. There are 15 amino acids in the CDR3, from cysteine to phenylalanine inclusive. The entry retains the CDR3 DNA only, 45 bases that are in frame from base 1. CDR1 and CDR2 were assigned from the germline V gene as SGHTA and FQGNSA.

General study outcomes and caveats: Conclusive comparison of naive and antigen-experienced compartments was prevented by the profiling of bulk unsorted PBMCs. Because the CMV infection status of the donors was unknown, age-related changes in expanded clonotypes may potentially have been confounded. Observed TCR beta diversity per million T cells fell roughly linearly with age, and a significant reduction was already apparent by age approximately 41. Compared with the aged group, more naive CD4+ T cells, fewer expanded clones and increased TCR diversity were shown by the long-lived group, suggesting age selection. Estimates of total diversity based on one million sequenced T cells were regarded as lower bounds and as underestimates. Observed TCR beta diversity correlated strongly with the percentage of naive T cells measured by flow cytometry.

The origin of this receptor is a human donor in good health. This receptor chain uses TRBV7-2 and TRBJ2-3, with a weak D call of TRBD2 (6 bases match). Sequenced input: blood. The DNA is TGTGCCAGCAGCTTATTCGGCGGGGGCACAGATACGCAGTATTTT. Its product reads: CASSLFGGGTDTQYF.